This is a list of T cell receptor beta chains from one sample in a study of T cell changes during pregnancy in multiple sclerosis. Libraries were prepared by immunoSEQ multiplex PCR; TCRdb keeps only in-frame clonotypes and omits some of them. The sample yields 68,000 or so clones, approximately 90% seen once. The material sequenced was peripheral blood, taken in the second trimester of pregnancy. These receptors all come from a female donor in good health, enrolled as a control in a pregnancy study. Each CDR3 is given with its conserved first and last residue. The D gene is left open where the match is weak. Size tells how often a clone was seen (once, few, many) or the class of an expanded clone, and some rows leave it out.

cdr3_nt: TGTGCCAGCAGTCCGACAGGGGGCCCATCCCCCGAGCAGTACTTC
cdr3_aa: CASSPTGGPSPEQYF
cdr3_length: 15
v_call: TRBV6-1
j_call: TRBJ2-7
clone_size: .
d_call: TRBD1

cdr3_nt: TGTGCCAGCAGTGACGGGGGAGGCCACGAAGCTTTCTTT
cdr3_aa: CASSDGGGHEAFF
cdr3_length: 13
v_call: TRBV25-1
j_call: TRBJ1-1
clone_size: .
d_call: .

cdr3_nt: TGTGCCAGTAGTTTGGCAGGGCGTCAGCCCCAGCATTTT
cdr3_aa: CASSLAGRQPQHF
cdr3_length: 13
v_call: TRBV19
j_call: TRBJ1-5
clone_size: .
d_call: .

cdr3_nt: TGTGCCAGTAGTACCGACAGGGGGAACACTGAAGCTTTCTTT
cdr3_aa: CASSTDRGNTEAFF
cdr3_length: 14
v_call: TRBV19
j_call: TRBJ1-1
clone_size: few
d_call: TRBD1

cdr3_nt: TGTGCCAGCAGTGAAACCCCCACCCTGGGACAGCGGTACTCTGGAAACACCATATATTTT
cdr3_aa: CASSETPTLGQRYSGNTIYF
cdr3_length: 20
v_call: TRBV6-1
j_call: TRBJ1-3
clone_size: .
d_call: TRBD1

cdr3_nt: TGTGCCAGCAGTTACTCGGAGGGCCATGGCTACACCTTC
cdr3_aa: CASSYSEGHGYTF
cdr3_length: 13
v_call: TRBV6-6
j_call: TRBJ1-2
clone_size: .
d_call: .

cdr3_nt: TGTGCCAGCACCGGACAGAGTTACACTGAAGCTTTCTTT
cdr3_aa: CASTGQSYTEAFF
cdr3_length: 13
v_call: TRBV2
j_call: TRBJ1-1
clone_size: .
d_call: .

cdr3_nt: TGTGCCAGCAGGATAGTAGACACTGAAGCTTTCTTT
cdr3_aa: CASRIVDTEAFF
cdr3_length: 12
v_call: TRBV21-1
j_call: TRBJ1-1
clone_size: .
d_call: .

cdr3_nt: TGTGCCAGCAAATCCGGGCAGGGGTTGATTGAGCAGTTCTTC
cdr3_aa: CASKSGQGLIEQFF
cdr3_length: 14
v_call: TRBV27
j_call: TRBJ2-1
clone_size: .
d_call: .

cdr3_nt: TGTGCCTGCATGCCGGGACAGATTAATGAAAAACTGTTTTTT
cdr3_aa: CACMPGQINEKLFF
cdr3_length: 14
v_call: TRBV30
j_call: TRBJ1-4
clone_size: .
d_call: TRBD1

cdr3_nt: TGTGCCAGTAGTATACCGCAGGGGTACGAGCAGTACTTC
cdr3_aa: CASSIPQGYEQYF
cdr3_length: 13
v_call: TRBV19
j_call: TRBJ2-7
clone_size: .
d_call: .

cdr3_nt: TGTGCCAGCAGTGAAGCGGGAGGAAGGAATGAGCAGTTCTTC
cdr3_aa: CASSEAGGRNEQFF
cdr3_length: 14
v_call: TRBV6-4
j_call: TRBJ2-1
clone_size: .
d_call: TRBD2

cdr3_nt: TGTGCCAGCTCACCACCTGGAGGAGGGGCCTACGAGCAGTACTTC
cdr3_aa: CASSPPGGGAYEQYF
cdr3_length: 15
v_call: TRBV18
j_call: TRBJ2-7
clone_size: once
d_call: .

cdr3_nt: TGTGCCAGCAGCGCCCGGACAGCGAATGAAAAACTGTTTTTT
cdr3_aa: CASSARTANEKLFF
cdr3_length: 14
v_call: TRBV5-4
j_call: TRBJ1-4
clone_size: .
d_call: .

cdr3_nt: TGTGCCAGCAGTTCTGGACAGCTTCGGGTAGAAAAACTGTTTTTT
cdr3_aa: CASSSGQLRVEKLFF
cdr3_length: 15
v_call: TRBV6-5
j_call: TRBJ1-4
clone_size: .
d_call: .

cdr3_nt: TGCGCCAGCAGTGAGTCCCGTAAGGGACAGGGGGCCGACGAGCAGTACTTC
cdr3_aa: CASSESRKGQGADEQYF
cdr3_length: 17
v_call: TRBV10-2
j_call: TRBJ2-7
clone_size: .
d_call: TRBD1

cdr3_nt: TGTGCCAGCAGCCCGGGACTAGCCACAGATACGCAGTATTTT
cdr3_aa: CASSPGLATDTQYF
cdr3_length: 14
v_call: TRBV6-4
j_call: TRBJ2-3
clone_size: once
d_call: TRBD2

cdr3_nt: TGTGCCAGCACTCGCCCGGGACAGGGTATATACGAGCAGTACTTC
cdr3_aa: CASTRPGQGIYEQYF
cdr3_length: 15
v_call: TRBV28
j_call: TRBJ2-7
clone_size: .
d_call: TRBD1

cdr3_nt: TGTGCCAGCAGATCAACAGGTCTAGGTAACGAGCAGTACTTC
cdr3_aa: CASRSTGLGNEQYF
cdr3_length: 14
v_call: TRBV6-1
j_call: TRBJ2-7
clone_size: .
d_call: .

cdr3_nt: TGCAGCGTTGGTGTAGCCACAGATACGCAGTATTTT
cdr3_aa: CSVGVATDTQYF
cdr3_length: 12
v_call: TRBV29-1
j_call: TRBJ2-3
clone_size: .
d_call: .

cdr3_nt: TGTGCCAGCAGCCAAATGAGATCTATCCCCTACAATGAGCAGTTCTTC
cdr3_aa: CASSQMRSIPYNEQFF
cdr3_length: 16
v_call: TRBV14
j_call: TRBJ2-1
clone_size: .
d_call: .

cdr3_nt: TGTGCCAGCAGCGAGAAGGGGGCCAAACAGCCCCAGCATTTT
cdr3_aa: CASSEKGAKQPQHF
cdr3_length: 14
v_call: TRBV7-2
j_call: TRBJ1-5
clone_size: .
d_call: TRBD1

cdr3_nt: TGTGCCAGCAGTTTATTAATCGGGACTCCCTTCTATGGCTACACCTTC
cdr3_aa: CASSLLIGTPFYGYTF
cdr3_length: 16
v_call: TRBV28
j_call: TRBJ1-2
clone_size: once
d_call: .

cdr3_nt: TGTGCCAGTAGTATCGGTCGTCAGGGTGGTTCACCCCTCCACTTT
cdr3_aa: CASSIGRQGGSPLHF
cdr3_length: 15
v_call: TRBV19
j_call: TRBJ1-6
clone_size: .
d_call: .

cdr3_nt: TGTGCCATCAGTGGGGGGGGGAATGAGCAGTTCTTC
cdr3_aa: CAISGGGNEQFF
cdr3_length: 12
v_call: TRBV10-3
j_call: TRBJ2-1
clone_size: .
d_call: TRBD2